Each of the 29 T cell receptor beta chains below was sequenced from the same sample in a study of human thymus T cells. TCRdb keeps only in-frame clones here, not all; method: immunoSEQ multiplex PCR. The top ten clones hold approximately 0.03% of a sample with fewer than 90,000 clones, around 96% of them seen once. The source of the thymus tissue was resections taken during corrective heart surgery. Source material: thymus tissue. These receptor sequences come from a boy under two years old with a congenital heart defect but otherwise immunologically healthy.

This sequence joins TRBV16 and TRBJ2-7; a possible D gene is TRBD1 (5 bases). Germline CDR1 and CDR2: KGHSY and FQNENV. The CDR3 totals 15 residues. The V gene lost 0 bases and the J gene lost 3 bases, with 12 bases spanning the gap. The CDR3 nucleotides are TGTGCCAGCAGCCAATCGAGACAGTACCACTACGAGCAGTACTTC. Amino acids: CASSQSRQYHYEQYF. Complete variable domain (other parts from reference TRBV16 and TRBJ2-7): GEEVAQTPKHLVRGEGQKAKLYCAPIKGHSYVFWYQQVLKNEFKFLISFQNENVFDETGMPKERFSAKCLPNSPCSLEIQATKLEDSAVYFCASSQSRQYHYEQYFGPGTRLTVT.

The CDR3: CASSPDRADNSPLHF. CDR3 nucleotide sequence: TGTGCCAGCAGCCCCGACAGGGCTGATAATTCACCCCTCCACTTT. V and J are TRBV9 and TRBJ1-6; TRBD1 matches 7 bases. Trimming at V came to 4 bases and at J to 5 bases, leaving 6 bases not matched to a gene. The CDR3 length is 15 residues. CDR1 SGDLS and CDR2 YYNGEE come from the germline V gene. The full variable domain, rest sourced from reference TRBV9 and TRBJ1-6, is DSGVTQTPKHLITATGQRVTLRCSPRSGDLSVYWYQQSLDQGLQFLIQYYNGEERAKGNILERFSAQQFPDLHSELNLSSLELGDSALYFCASSPDRADNSPLHFGNGTRLTVT.

The chain recombines TRBV7-9 with TRBJ1-3; D is unresolved. V lost 7 bases, J lost 1 base, and 11 bases lay in between. This CDR3 comprises 14 residues. Germline values: CDR1 SEHNR, CDR2 FQNEAQ (reference sequence). The CDR3 DNA reads TGTGCCAGCATCAACAAGGGTTCTGGAAACACCATATATTTT. Its protein is CASINKGSGNTIYF. The complete variable domain, with remaining parts taken from reference TRBV7-9 and TRBJ1-3, reads DTGVSQNPRHKITKRGQNVTFRCDPISEHNRLYWYRQTLGQGPEFLTYFQNEAQLEKSRLLSDRFSAERPKGSFSTLEIQRTEQGDSAMYLCASINKGSGNTIYFGEGSWLTVV.

The chain couples TRBV27 to TRBJ2-7, with 14 bases identical to TRBD2. The CDR3 sequence is 17 residues long. V dropped 8 bases and J dropped 6; count of bases not matched to a gene: 15. Per germline, CDR1 MNHEY and CDR2 SMNVEV (reference sequence). The CDR3 DNA is TGTGCCAGCTGGCGGACTAGCGGGGGGATAAAGCTTAGCGAGCAGTACTTC. Protein: CASWRTSGGIKLSEQYF.

This chain connects TRBV9 to TRBJ2-3; TRBD2 is a possible D gene (6 bases). The CDR3 has 16 residues. The V end lost 3 bases, the J end lost 8 bases, and 22 bases lay between the germline ends. Germline lookup yields CDR1 SGDLS and CDR2 YYNGEE. The CDR3 loop is CASSGSWEAQVATQYF. Here the CDR3 DNA reads TGTGCCAGCAGCGGGTCCTGGGAGGCACAGGTAGCTACGCAGTATTTT.

J is TRBJ1-3 and V is TRBV2, with D unresolved. The CDR3 is 14 amino acids. V shed 2 bases and J shed 1 base, with 6 bases lying between them. Germline CDR1 SNHLY, CDR2 FYNNEI. For the CDR3, the DNA is TGTGCCAGCAGTGAACGCAGATCTGGAAACACCATATATTTT. Translation: CASSERRSGNTIYF. Combining the CDR3 with reference TRBV2 and TRBJ1-3 gives the whole variable domain EPEVTQTPSHQVTQMGQEVILRCVPISNHLYFYWYRQILGQKVEFLVSFYNNEISEKSEIFDDQFSVERPDGSNFTLKIRSTKLEDSAMYFCASSERRSGNTIYFGEGSWLTVV.

The V call is TRBV27, the J call TRBJ2-3; tentatively, D is TRBD1 (6 bases). V was shortened by 8 bases and J by 0 bases, with 9 bases between the two germline ends. The CDR3 has 13 amino acids. Per the germline V gene, CDR1 is MNHEY and CDR2 is SMNVEV (reference sequence). The CDR3 here is CASQGSSTDTQYF. CDR3 bases: TGTGCCAGCCAGGGGTCTAGCACAGATACGCAGTATTTT.

The chain has TRBV27 and TRBJ2-1; TRBD2 might be the D (6 bases). The CDR3 sequence is 15 residues long. Germline loops: CDR1 MNHEY, CDR2 SMNVEV (reference sequence). Trimming removed 1 base at V and 0 bases at J, with 7 bases between. The CDR3 protein is CASSLLGGSYNEQFF. CDR3 coding DNA: TGTGCCAGCAGTTTATTGGGGGGCTCCTACAATGAGCAGTTCTTC.

The chain joins TRBV4-3 to TRBJ1-1, with D perhaps TRBD1 (6 bases). The CDR3 consists of 17 residues. The V end was cut by 0 bases, the J end by 1 base, with 15 bases between. Germline V gives CDR1 LGHNA, CDR2 YSLEER. DNA of the CDR3: TGCGCCAGCAGCCAAGATCTGAGAGGACAGACGAACACTGAAGCTTTCTTT. Protein: CASSQDLRGQTNTEAFF.

This sequence joins TRBV9 and TRBJ2-4; D is perhaps TRBD2 (5 bases). The CDR3 loop spans 13 amino acids. V was shortened by 4 bases and J by 6 bases, with 11 bases between the two germline ends. Germline assignment: CDR1 SGDLS and CDR2 YYNGEE. The CDR3 region is CASSPHGINIQYF. CDR3 DNA sequence: TGTGCCAGCAGCCCCCACGGGATAAACATTCAGTACTTC.

This chain connects TRBV29-1 to TRBJ1-2; D is undetermined. The CDR3 is made up of 10 amino acids. CDR1 and CDR2 from the germline V gene are SQVTM and ANQGSEA. The V end was cut by 2 bases, the J end by 6 bases, with 4 bases between. The CDR3: CSVEKDGYTF. As DNA, the CDR3 is TGCAGCGTTGAAAAGGATGGCTACACCTTC. Looking up the rest from reference TRBV29-1 and TRBJ1-2 gives the full variable domain: SAVISQKPSRDICQRGTSLTIQCQVDSQVTMMFWYRQQPGQSLTLIATANQGSEATYESGFVIDKFPISRPNLTFSTLTVSNMSPEDSSIYLCSVEKDGYTFGSGTRLTVV.

V gene TRBV12-5 combines with J gene TRBJ2-1, with TRBD2 identical over 10 bases. The CDR3 runs to 14 residues. The V gene end was trimmed by 5 bases and the J gene end by 8 bases; junction bases not matched to a gene: 6. Germline V gives CDR1 LGHNT, CDR2 FRNRAP. The DNA for the CDR3 is TGTGCTAGTGGTCTGAGACTAGCGGGCCATGAGCAGTTCTTC. It yields the protein CASGLRLAGHEQFF.

The chain carries TRBV5-6 and TRBJ1-1, with no clear D. CDR3 length equals 16 residues. The ends were cut back, 2 bases at V and 0 bases at J, with 14 bases in the middle. Germline loops: CDR1 SGHDT, CDR2 YYEEEE. This CDR3 reads CASSFGCLGLNTEAFF. As DNA, the CDR3 is TGTGCCAGCAGCTTTGGGTGTCTGGGCTTGAACACTGAAGCTTTCTTT.

The chain couples TRBV9 to TRBJ2-7; 8 bases fit TRBD1. The CDR3 has 14 amino acids. Germline CDR1 is SGDLS and CDR2 is YYNGEE. The V gene end was trimmed by 3 bases and the J gene end by 6 bases; junction bases not matched to a gene: 8. CDR3 loop: CASSGRQGKTEQYF. The CDR3 DNA reads as TGTGCCAGCAGCGGTCGACAGGGGAAAACCGAGCAGTACTTC.

The chain uses TRBV6-1 and TRBJ2-7; D unresolved. This CDR3 is built from 15 residues. CDR1 and CDR2 from the germline V gene are MNHNS and SASEGT. V dropped 3 bases and J dropped 2 bases, with 14 bases sitting between them. CDR3 sequence reads: CASSDKGSYAYEQYF. The CDR3 DNA reads as TGTGCCAGCAGTGATAAAGGCAGCTACGCCTACGAGCAGTACTTC.

The genes are TRBV7-2 and TRBJ1-4; possible D gene TRBD1, 6 bases. CDR3 length: 17 residues. V shed 5 bases and J shed 0 bases, with 16 bases lying between them. Germline values: CDR1 SGHTA, CDR2 FQGNSA. Written as DNA, the CDR3 is TGTGCCAGCAGCCCACAGGGTATTTGGACAACTAATGAAAAACTGTTTTTT. This codes for CASSPQGIWTTNEKLFF.

This clone is a singleton in its sample. This sequence joins TRBV4-1 and TRBJ2-1; D might be TRBD1 or TRBD2, each matching 6 bases. This CDR3 has 17 amino acids. Germline V gene data show CDR1 as MGHRA and CDR2 as YSYEKL. Trimming cost V 0 bases and J 0 bases, with 12 bases left between them. CDR3 nucleotide sequence: TGCGCCAGCAGCCAAGATAGGAGGGGGAGCTCCTACAATGAGCAGTTCTTC. Residues: CASSQDRRGSSYNEQFF.

This clone was found once. J is TRBJ2-2 and V is TRBV7-9, with D perhaps being TRBD1 or TRBD2 (5 bases each). CDR3 length equals 15 residues. Germline V gene lookup returns CDR1 SEHNR and CDR2 FQNEAQ (reference sequence). The V end lost 3 bases, the J end lost 3 bases, and 11 bases lay between the germline ends. Written as DNA, the CDR3 is TGTGCCAGCAGCTTGGCAGGGAGAGACACCGGGGAGCTGTTTTTT. Translation: CASSLAGRDTGELFF.

The rearrangement links TRBV2 to TRBJ2-3; D is undetermined. Trimming shortened V by 8 bases and J by 2 bases, and 14 bases separated the two germline ends. The length of the CDR3 is 14 residues. CDR1 and CDR2 (germline): SNHLY, FYNNEI. The DNA for the CDR3 is TGTGCCAGCCAGTTCGGCCGGATCACAGATACGCAGTATTTT. It specifies CASQFGRITDTQYF.

The V call is TRBV6-5, the J call TRBJ2-1; D is ambiguous. V was trimmed by 6 bases and J by 9 bases, leaving 12 bases between them. The CDR3 extends over 12 amino acids. The V gene's germline CDR1 is MNHEY and CDR2 SVGAGI. The CDR3 protein is CASSHGPAEQFF. CDR3 DNA: TGTGCCAGCAGCCATGGACCGGCTGAGCAGTTCTTC.

The chain uses TRBV7-2 and TRBJ1-6; D remains ambiguous. CDR1 and CDR2 (germline): SGHTA, FQGNSA. V was clipped by 2 bases and J by 9 bases, with 17 bases between them. This CDR3 has 16 residues. CDR3 sequence: CASSLMVPDVGSPLHF. CDR3 nucleotide sequence: TGTGCCAGCAGCTTAATGGTGCCGGATGTTGGTTCACCCCTCCACTTT.

CDR3 DNA sequence: TGCGCCAGCAGCTACCGATACGGGGACAGAGCCACTGAAGCTTTCTTT. Its protein is CASSYRYGDRATEAFF. This chain joins TRBV5-1 and TRBJ1-1; 7 nucleotides align to TRBD1. Germline CDR1 and CDR2: SGHRS and YFSETQ. The V and J ends lost 3 bases and 4 bases, in that order; junction bases with no gene match: 12. The CDR3 covers 16 residues.

The chain uses TRBV29-1 and TRBJ1-1; no firm D call. Trimming took off 5 bases at V and 6 bases at J, with 7 bases between the two ends. The germline V gene has CDR1 SQVTM and CDR2 ANQGSEA. The CDR3 is made up of 10 amino acids. CDR3 bases: TGCAGCGTTTTATTGGCTGAAGCTTTCTTT. As protein: CSVLLAEAFF.

The chain joins TRBV27 to TRBJ2-5; D call uncertain. V gave up 4 bases and J gave up 0 bases, with 6 bases separating them. From germline, CDR1 is MNHEY and CDR2 SMNVEV (reference sequence). The CDR3 is 13 residues long. The CDR3 DNA reads TGTGCCAGCAGTTCCGGACACCAAGAGACCCAGTACTTC. As protein: CASSSGHQETQYF.

The chain uses TRBV6-5 and TRBJ1-4; TRBD1 aligns across 7 bases. Germline trimming cut 8 bases from V and 4 bases from J; bases unmatched to any gene: 7. CDR3 length: 14 residues. Germline values: CDR1 MNHEY, CDR2 SVGAGI. DNA of the CDR3: TGTGCCAGCGGGCCGGACAGGAGTAATGAAAAACTGTTTTTT. Residues: CASGPDRSNEKLFF.

The CDR3 loop reads CASSRDIPGNTIYF. The CDR3 DNA follows: TGTGCCAGCAGCCGCGACATACCAGGAAACACCATATATTTT. The chain is built from TRBV6-1 and TRBJ1-3; no clear D gene. CDR1 and CDR2 from the germline V gene are MNHNS and SASEGT. This CDR3 comprises 14 residues. The V gene lost 6 bases and the J gene lost 4 bases, with 13 bases spanning the gap.

The chain joins TRBV11-2 to TRBJ2-5; D could derive from TRBD1 or TRBD2 (5 bases each). This CDR3 is built from 13 residues. V lost 4 bases and J 5 bases, leaving 11 bases between the germline ends. CDR1 and CDR2 (germline): SGHAT, FQNNGV. CDR3 loop: CASSSGPRETQYF. In nucleotides, the CDR3 is TGTGCCAGCAGCTCGGGACCTCGGGAGACCCAGTACTTC. The variable domain in full, completed from reference TRBV11-2 and TRBJ2-5, reads EAGVAQSPRYKIIEKRQSVAFWCNPISGHATLYWYQQILGQGPKLLIQFQNNGVVDDSQLPKDRFSAERLKGVDSTLKIQPAKLEDSAVYLCASSSGPRETQYFGPGTRLLVL.

J is TRBJ1-4 and V is TRBV14; no firm D call. The V gene lost 0 bases and the J gene lost 4 bases, with 15 bases spanning the gap. The CDR3 spans 17 residues. Germline V CDR1 and CDR2: SGHDN, FVKESK. CDR3 in DNA: TGTGCCAGCAGCCAAGAGGCCTGGGCAGGCGGTAATGAAAAACTGTTTTTT. It yields the protein CASSQEAWAGGNEKLFF.

The chain couples TRBV4-1 to TRBJ2-7, with a weak D call TRBD1 (6 bases). This CDR3 comprises 17 residues. Trimming left V 3 bases short and J 1 base short, with 19 bases between. CDR1 MGHRA and CDR2 YSYEKL come from the germline V gene. CDR3 amino acids: CASSHASRGEKSYEQYF. CDR3 sequence (DNA): TGCGCCAGCAGCCATGCCTCCAGGGGAGAGAAATCCTACGAGCAGTACTTC.